The text below deals with one TCR beta chain. Its antigen is still unknown. The data were produced by immunoSEQ multiplex PCR, yet TCRdb's version contains in-frame clones alone and is incomplete. Among 200,000 or so clones listed, roughly 91% were seen once. The germline V gene encodes CDR1 LGHDT and CDR2 YNNKEL (reference sequence). V lost 4 bases to trimming and J lost 2 bases; unmatched junction nucleotides: 4. The CDR3 has 15 amino acids. The data originate from a study of T cell responses to AZD1222 COVID-19 vaccine. Whole-study results and caveats: Researchers report vaccine-associated CD4 TCRs spanning spike, with dominance at 160-218 and 743-854.

This sequence was found in an adult in good health. The genes are TRBV3-1 (or the pseudogene TRBV3-2) and TRBJ1-3, with 8 bases fitting TRBD1. The sample consisted of peripheral blood, taken on day 0 of MenACWY control vaccination. CDR3 region: CASSRTGIAGNTIYF. The CDR3 nucleotides are TGTGCCAGCAGCCGGACAGGGATCGCTGGAAACACCATATATTTT.